Included here is one TCR beta chain sequence, with context. The target antigen is unknown. This specimen belongs to a study of cytomegalovirus exposure and HLA in healthy donors. Study findings and constraints: In a later analysis, first-cohort TCR clusters were found to tend to co-occur in the 120 or so validation repertoires. Cytomegalovirus status was reportedly diagnosed by the classifier with high specificity and sensitivity.

Sequenced by immunoSEQ multiplex PCR; TCRdb stores in-frame clones only, minus some. The sample consists of nearly 80,000 clones, approximately 93% of them appearing once. The sequenced sample was PBMCs. The TCR originated in a woman aged 30 to 39 in good health and CMV-seronegative.

DNA of the CDR3: TGTGCTAGTGCCCTGGGGGGGCGAAGCAATCAGCCCCAGCATTTT. Translation: CASALGGRSNQPQHF. V usage is TRBV12-5 and J usage is TRBJ1-5, with D perhaps TRBD1 (6 bases). V dropped 7 bases and J dropped 1 base, with 14 bases sitting between them. Looked up from germline, CDR1 is LGHNT and CDR2 is FRNRAP. This CDR3 is built from 15 residues.